A single sample is the source of the 21 T cell receptor beta chains below, sequenced in a study of OX40 agonist ivuxolimab in advanced cancers. Method: immunoSEQ multiplex PCR; TCRdb's copy keeps in-frame clones and lacks some. Of tens of thousands of clones listed, roughly 91% were seen once; the top ten hold roughly 0.32%. The starting material was CD4+ or CD8+ T cells sorted from blood, obtained in a trial of the OX40 agonist ivuxolimab. These receptors came from an adult with an advanced solid tumor such as melanoma, head and neck, liver or kidney cancer.

In nucleotides, the CDR3 is TGTGCCAGCAGGGACAGGGGGCTATTTTCAGATACGCAGTATTTT. Amino acids: CASRDRGLFSDTQYF. The chain recombines TRBV2 with TRBJ2-3; 11 bases fit TRBD1. From germline, CDR1 is SNHLY and CDR2 FYNNEI. The V and J ends lost 6 bases and 4 bases, in that order; junction bases with no gene match: 6. This CDR3 comprises 15 residues.

The CDR3 nucleotides read TGTGCCAGCAGGCAACAGGGAGGGAGGGTTACTGAAGCTTTCTTT. Its translation: CASRQQGGRVTEAFF. The V gene is TRBV25-1, the J gene TRBJ1-1; perhaps TRBD1 as D (6 bases). Germline V gene lookup returns CDR1 MGHDK and CDR2 SYGVNS. The CDR3 sequence is 15 residues long. Between the trimmed V and J ends, which lost 6 bases and 5 bases, there was a span of 19 bases.

This clone was recorded once. The V and J genes are TRBV19 and TRBJ2-1; 9 nucleotides match TRBD2. This CDR3 is built from 16 residues. CDR1 LNHDA and CDR2 SQIVND come from the germline V gene (reference sequence). V lost 5 bases, J lost 4 bases, and 9 bases stayed unmatched. This CDR3 reads CASSPHVAGVYNEQFF. CDR3 in DNA: TGTGCCAGTAGTCCCCATGTAGCGGGGGTTTACAATGAGCAGTTCTTC.

This rearrangement joins TRBV5-1 to TRBJ1-4, with D possibly TRBD1 on 5 matching bases. CDR1 and CDR2 (germline): SGHRS, YFSETQ. Deletions cut 4 bases from V and 0 bases from J, with 7 bases between. This CDR3 region has 14 residues. The CDR3 DNA sequence: TGCGCCAGCAGCGAGACAGCAACTAATGAAAAACTGTTTTTT. As protein: CASSETATNEKLFF.

This clone was counted a few times. The chain couples TRBV15 to TRBJ1-1, with TRBD1 matching over 9 bases. Per the germline V gene, CDR1 is LNHNV and CDR2 is YYDKDF (reference sequence). This CDR3 comprises 16 residues. Germline trimming cut 3 bases from V and 5 bases from J; bases unmatched to any gene: 10. As DNA, the CDR3 is TGTGCCACCAGCAGCCCGGGACAGGGTTTGGGGACTGAAGCTTTCTTT. Translation gives CATSSPGQGLGTEAFF.

The chain has TRBV19 and TRBJ1-1; no firm D call. CDR1 and CDR2 (germline): LNHDA, SQIVND (reference sequence). V was trimmed by 7 bases and J by 3 bases, leaving 18 bases between them. The CDR3 spans 15 residues. The CDR3 region has the DNA TGTGCCAGTACCGACGCCCAGTTCCTCTACACTGAAGCTTTCTTT. It yields the protein CASTDAQFLYTEAFF.

The chain combines TRBV28 with TRBJ1-2; TRBD1 matches at 9 bases. CDR1 is MDHEN, CDR2 SYDVKM, per germline. The CDR3 has 15 amino acids. The V and J ends lost 6 bases and 0 bases, in that order; junction bases with no gene match: 5. The CDR3 DNA reads as TGTGCCAGCAGATCTACAGGGGGCGCTAACTATGGCTACACCTTC. It is translated as CASRSTGGANYGYTF.

V is TRBV6-5 and J is TRBJ2-7; 9 nucleotides align to TRBD1. Germline-derived CDR1 and CDR2 are MNHEY and SVGAGI. The CDR3 is made up of 15 amino acids. J was trimmed by 3 bases and V by 2 bases; bases with no gene match: 5. The CDR3: CASSYPKTGGYEQYF. CDR3 in DNA: TGTGCCAGCAGTTACCCCAAGACAGGGGGCTACGAGCAGTACTTC.

The V and J genes are TRBV5-1 and TRBJ1-2; 9 nucleotides align to TRBD1. Germline assignment: CDR1 SGHRS and CDR2 YFSETQ. This CDR3 spans 14 amino acids. V was clipped by 3 bases and J by 7 bases; unmatched bases: 7. CDR3 amino acids: CASSSGQGSFGYTF. CDR3 DNA: TGCGCCAGCAGCTCCGGACAGGGGTCGTTTGGCTACACCTTC. Using reference TRBV5-1 and TRBJ1-2 for the parts outside the CDR3, the full variable domain is KAGVTQTPRYLIKTRGQQVTLSCSPISGHRSVSWYQQTPGQGLQFLFEYFSETQRNKGNFPGRFSGRQFSNSRSEMNVSTLELGDSALYLCASSSGQGSFGYTFGSGTRLTVV.

This chain uses TRBV28 with TRBJ2-1; a weak D match, TRBD2 (5 bases). The CDR3 totals 17 residues. Germline V gives CDR1 MDHEN, CDR2 SYDVKM. Trimming left V 1 base short and J 6 bases short, with 19 bases between. The CDR3 reads CASSLFSGIAVGNEQFF. As DNA, the CDR3 is TGTGCCAGCAGTTTATTCTCCGGGATAGCAGTCGGCAATGAGCAGTTCTTC.

The V and J genes are TRBV6-5 and TRBJ2-7; D may be TRBD2 (7 bases). Germline CDR1 reads MNHEY; CDR2 reads SVGAGI. Trimming left V 6 bases short and J 9 bases short, with 21 bases between. The length of the CDR3 is 14 residues. The CDR3 spells CASRAGLQGLGQYF. CDR3 sequence (DNA): TGTGCCAGCAGGGCGGGACTACAGGGTCTGGGGCAGTACTTC.

This chain connects TRBV28 to TRBJ2-5; 9 bases are shared with TRBD2. The CDR3 spans 18 residues. Germline CDR1 reads MDHEN; CDR2 reads SYDVKM. Germline trimming cut 6 bases from V and 4 bases from J; bases unmatched to any gene: 18. CDR3 bases: TGTGCCAGCAGGTCGGGGGGGGCTAGGACTAGCGTAGGAGAGACCCAGTACTTC. Protein: CASRSGGARTSVGETQYF.

This clone was seen more than once but under ten times. The CDR3 sequence: CASSTGLASTDTQYF. The DNA for the CDR3 is TGTGCCAGCAGCACGGGACTAGCGAGCACAGATACGCAGTATTTT. V and J are TRBV6-4 and TRBJ2-3; TRBD2 agrees at 10 bases. Losses at the gene ends were 6 bases for V and 0 bases for J; bases not matched to a gene: 3. Germline V gene lookup returns CDR1 MRHNA and CDR2 SNTAGT. This CDR3 is built from 15 residues.

This clone came up once. The gene calls are TRBV7-6 and TRBJ1-5, with D possibly being TRBD1 (5 bases). V was pared by 5 bases and J by 5 bases, with 10 bases between. Germline loops: CDR1 SGHVS, CDR2 FNYEAQ. The CDR3 is 13 residues long. This CDR3 is CASSETVYQPQHF. CDR3 in DNA: TGTGCCAGCAGCGAGACAGTTTATCAGCCCCAGCATTTT.

This chain joins TRBV7-2 and TRBJ2-2, with 13 bases matching TRBD2. In germline, CDR1 is SGHTA, CDR2 FQGNSA. Germline trimming cut 2 bases from V and 0 bases from J; bases unmatched to any gene: 6. This CDR3 comprises 19 residues. CDR3 loop: CASSLLGLAGVTNTGELFF. CDR3 coding DNA: TGTGCCAGCAGCTTACTAGGACTAGCGGGAGTAACGAACACCGGGGAGCTGTTTTTT.

As concerns this clone: Since no conserved phenylalanine or tryptophan closes the CDR3, a read error is the likely cause. The genes are TRBV18 and TRBJ1-6, with D unclear. CDR3 length: 16 residues. Germline V CDR1 and CDR2: KGHSH, LQKENI. Trimming took off 5 bases at V and 8 bases at J, with 19 bases between the two ends. The CDR3 here is CASSDPGWLKDSPLHL. In nucleotides, the CDR3 is TGTGCCAGCTCAGATCCCGGATGGTTGAAGGATTCACCCCTCCACCTT.

V and J are TRBV5-4 and TRBJ2-3; D unresolved. V was trimmed by 4 bases and J by 0 bases, leaving 3 bases between them. The CDR3 totals 12 residues. Germline CDR1 is SGHNT and CDR2 is YYREEE (reference sequence). CDR3 in DNA: TGTGCCAGCAGCGAAAGCACAGATACGCAGTATTTT. Encoded protein: CASSESTDTQYF.

This rearrangement joins TRBV4-3 to TRBJ2-1; D call uncertain. The CDR3 has 13 residues. V was trimmed by 0 bases and J by 5 bases, leaving 5 bases between them. The V gene's germline CDR1 is LGHNA and CDR2 YSLEER. CDR3 DNA sequence: TGCGCCAGCAGCCAAGATTTGGACAATGAGCAGTTCTTC. Encoded protein: CASSQDLDNEQFF.

V gene TRBV28 combines with J gene TRBJ2-1; D possibly corresponds to TRBD1 (6 bases). The germline V gene has CDR1 MDHEN and CDR2 SYDVKM. This CDR3 is built from 16 residues. Trimming removed 3 bases at V and 4 bases at J, with 16 bases between. The CDR3 region is CASSLGALGIYNEQFF. CDR3 in DNA: TGTGCCAGCAGTTTGGGGGCTCTAGGAATATACAATGAGCAGTTCTTC.

The V and J genes are TRBV27 and TRBJ2-2, with a tentative D call TRBD1 (6 bases). The germline CDR1 and CDR2 sequences are MNHEY and SMNVEV (reference sequence). The CDR3 runs to 13 residues. V was shortened by 10 bases and J by 1 base, with 10 bases between the two germline ends. CDR3 DNA sequence: TGTGCCACCGAGGACAGGAACACCGGGGAGCTGTTTTTT. As protein: CATEDRNTGELFF.

For the CDR3, the DNA is TGTGCCAGCAGCTTCGGGGACCGTTTGAACACTGAAGCTTTCTTT. Translating it yields CASSFGDRLNTEAFF. This sequence joins TRBV5-5 and TRBJ1-1, with a weak D call TRBD1 (5 bases). Germline V gene lookup returns CDR1 SGHKS and CDR2 YYEKEE (reference sequence). V was trimmed by 2 bases and J by 0 bases, leaving 11 bases between them. There are 15 residues in the CDR3.